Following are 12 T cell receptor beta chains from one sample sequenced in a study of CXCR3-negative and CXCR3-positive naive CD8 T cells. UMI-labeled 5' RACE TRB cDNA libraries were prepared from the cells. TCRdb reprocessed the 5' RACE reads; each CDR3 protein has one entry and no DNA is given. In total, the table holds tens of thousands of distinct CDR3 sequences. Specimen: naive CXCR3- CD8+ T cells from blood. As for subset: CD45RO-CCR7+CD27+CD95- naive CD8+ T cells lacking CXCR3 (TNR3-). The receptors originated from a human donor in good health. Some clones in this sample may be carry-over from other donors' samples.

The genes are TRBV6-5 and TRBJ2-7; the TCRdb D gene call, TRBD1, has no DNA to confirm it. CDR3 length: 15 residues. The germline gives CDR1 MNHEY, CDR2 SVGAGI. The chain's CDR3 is CASSFRQGPYYEQYF.

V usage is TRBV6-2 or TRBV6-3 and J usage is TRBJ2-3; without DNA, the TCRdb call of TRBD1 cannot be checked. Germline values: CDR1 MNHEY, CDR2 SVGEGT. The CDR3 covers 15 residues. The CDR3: CASSPGGATTDTQYF.

The CDR3 sequence: CASSPVRGAVGTEAFF. The chain joins TRBV3-1 to TRBJ1-1; TCRdb's D gene call, TRBD1, goes unchecked for lack of DNA. The CDR3 sequence is 16 residues long. Germline V gene sequence: CDR1 LGHDT, CDR2 YNNKEL (reference sequence). Full variable domain (outside the CDR3, taken from reference TRBV3-1 and TRBJ1-1): DTAVSQTPKYLVTQMGNDKSIKCEQNLGHDTMYWYKQDSKKFLKIMFSYNNKELIINETVPNRFSPKSPDKAHLNLHINSLELGDSAVYFCASSPVRGAVGTEAFFGQGTRLTVV.

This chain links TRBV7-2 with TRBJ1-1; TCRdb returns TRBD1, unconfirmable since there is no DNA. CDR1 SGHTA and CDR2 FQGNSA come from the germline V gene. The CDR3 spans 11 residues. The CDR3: CANIQGTEAFF.

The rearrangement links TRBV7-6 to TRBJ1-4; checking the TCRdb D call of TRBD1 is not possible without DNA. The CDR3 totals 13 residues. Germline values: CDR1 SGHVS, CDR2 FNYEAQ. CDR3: CASSATGNEKLFF.

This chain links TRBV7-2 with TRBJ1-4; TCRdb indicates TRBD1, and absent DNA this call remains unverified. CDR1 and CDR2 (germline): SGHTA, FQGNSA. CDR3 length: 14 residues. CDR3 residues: CASSSTGGEEKLFF.

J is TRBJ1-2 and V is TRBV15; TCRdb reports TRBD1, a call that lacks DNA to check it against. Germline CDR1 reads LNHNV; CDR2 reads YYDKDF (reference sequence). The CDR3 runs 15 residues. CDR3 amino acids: CATSAGQGASYGYTF. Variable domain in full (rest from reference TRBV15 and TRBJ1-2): DAMVIQNPRYQVTQFGKPVTLSCSQTLNHNVMYWYQQKSSQAPKLLFHYYDKDFNNEADTPDNFQSRRPNTSFCFLDIRSPGLGDTAMYLCATSAGQGASYGYTFGSGTRLTVV.

CDR3 residues: CASSYHPAGQNSYEQYF. The chain employs TRBV6-6 and TRBJ2-7; the TRBD2 assignment by TCRdb is unverifiable without DNA. From germline, CDR1 is MNHNY and CDR2 SVGAGI (reference sequence). The CDR3 contains 17 residues.

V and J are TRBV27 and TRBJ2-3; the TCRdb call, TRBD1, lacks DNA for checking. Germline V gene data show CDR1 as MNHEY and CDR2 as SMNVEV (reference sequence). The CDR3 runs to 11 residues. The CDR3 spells CASSWVSQRYF.

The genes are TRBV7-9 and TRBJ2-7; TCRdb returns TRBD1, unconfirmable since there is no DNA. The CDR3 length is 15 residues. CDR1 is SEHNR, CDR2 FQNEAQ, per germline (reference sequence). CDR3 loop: CASSYFRDRTYEQYF.

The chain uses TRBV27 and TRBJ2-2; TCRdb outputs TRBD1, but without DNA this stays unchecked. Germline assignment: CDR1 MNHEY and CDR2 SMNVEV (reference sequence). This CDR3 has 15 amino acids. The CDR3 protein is CASSLQGSSTGELFF.

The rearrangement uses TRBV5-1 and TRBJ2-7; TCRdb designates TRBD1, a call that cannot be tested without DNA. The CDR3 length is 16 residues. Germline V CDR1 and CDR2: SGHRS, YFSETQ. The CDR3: CASSLEGQWPQYEQYF.